This passage covers 32 T cell receptor beta chains from one sample sequenced in a study of blood T cell repertoires in COVID-19. Profiling relied on immunoSEQ multiplex PCR, and the TCRdb table lists in-frame clones only, not all of them. Of some 49,000 clones listed, 75% to 90% are singletons. Sequencing was performed on peripheral blood. Receptors originate from a human donor in a cohort sampled during active COVID-19.

This sequence joins TRBV6-5 and TRBJ1-3, with TRBD1 identical over 8 bases. V shed 2 bases, J shed 2 bases, and the junction held 2 bases outside the gene matches. Per the germline V gene, CDR1 is MNHEY and CDR2 is SVGAGI. This CDR3 comprises 15 residues. The CDR3 sequence: CASSYDRGAGNTIYF. Written as DNA, the CDR3 is TGTGCCAGCAGTTACGACAGGGGAGCTGGAAACACCATATATTTT.

The rearrangement joins TRBV9 to TRBJ2-1, with 10 bases that match TRBD2. Germline V gene lookup returns CDR1 SGDLS and CDR2 YYNGEE. CDR3 length: 17 amino acids. After removal of 0 bases from V and 7 bases from J, the junction contained 10 bases not matched to a gene. The CDR3 sequence: CASSVGIAGGFANEQFF. CDR3 DNA sequence: TGTGCCAGCAGCGTAGGGATAGCGGGGGGTTTCGCTAATGAGCAGTTCTTC.

The rearrangement links TRBV12-5 to TRBJ1-2, with 7 bases matching TRBD1. The J segment lost 5 bases and the V segment lost 4 bases, leaving 22 bases of the junction unmatched. Germline V gene data show CDR1 as LGHNT and CDR2 as FRNRAP. The CDR3 is made up of 19 amino acids. The CDR3: CASGSTGRGLNRGIYGYTF. In DNA form, the CDR3 reads TGTGCTAGTGGTTCCACTGGCAGGGGGTTGAATAGGGGCATTTATGGCTACACCTTC. Together with reference TRBV12-5 and TRBJ1-2, the CDR3 gives the full variable domain: DARVTQTPRHKVTEMGQEVTMRCQPILGHNTVFWYRQTMMQGLELLAYFRNRAPLDDSGMPKDRFSAEMPDATLATLKIQPSEPRDSAVYFCASGSTGRGLNRGIYGYTFGSGTRLTVV.

The chain joins TRBV28 to TRBJ1-6; D gene ambiguous. Germline V gene sequence: CDR1 MDHEN, CDR2 SYDVKM. Trimming pared 5 bases from V and 0 bases from J, leaving 5 bases between. The CDR3 runs 14 residues. DNA of the CDR3: TGTGCCAGCAGTCCTGTCTCCTATAATTCACCCCTCCACTTT. It translates to CASSPVSYNSPLHF.

This clone has just one count. The chain combines TRBV5-6 with TRBJ1-2; 7 bases line up with TRBD1. CDR1 and CDR2 (germline): SGHDT, YYEEEE. Trimming cost V 4 bases and J 5 bases; bases outside gene matches: 11. CDR3 length equals 15 residues. The CDR3 region has the DNA TGTGCCAGCAGCCCCACGAGGACAGGCCAATATGGCTACACCTTC. This encodes CASSPTRTGQYGYTF.

The chain links TRBV5-6 to TRBJ1-1; D might be TRBD1 (5 bases). The germline CDR1 and CDR2 sequences are SGHDT and YYEEEE. There are 15 residues in the CDR3. The germline V and J ends were trimmed by 1 base and 2 bases, with 12 bases remaining between them. The CDR3 sequence is CASSLWGGGNTEAFF. In DNA, the CDR3 is TGTGCCAGCAGCTTGTGGGGGGGAGGTAACACTGAAGCTTTCTTT. Combining the CDR3 with reference TRBV5-6 and TRBJ1-1 gives the whole variable domain DAGVTQSPTHLIKTRGQQVTLRCSPKSGHDTVSWYQQALGQGPQFIFQYYEEEERQRGNFPDRFSGHQFPNYSSELNVNALLLGDSALYLCASSLWGGGNTEAFFGQGTRLTVV.

This clone was recorded once. The chain employs TRBV5-5 and TRBJ1-2, with 8 bases aligning to TRBD1. There are 14 residues in the CDR3. Trimming cost V 2 bases and J 5 bases; bases outside gene matches: 5. Germline assignment: CDR1 SGHKS and CDR2 YYEKEE (reference sequence). In DNA form, the CDR3 reads TGTGCCAGCAGCTTACAGGGGGTAGGGTATGGCTACACCTTC. It is translated as CASSLQGVGYGYTF.

The J gene is TRBJ1-2, the V gene TRBV12-3 or TRBV12-4; no definite D call. V lost 6 bases and J 4 bases, leaving 6 bases between the germline ends. The CDR3 contains 11 residues. In DNA, the CDR3 is TGTGCCAGCAGCCAGGTCTATGGCTACACCTTC. Amino acid sequence: CASSQVYGYTF.

The gene calls are TRBV30 and TRBJ1-2; 9 positions agree with TRBD1. Per the germline V gene, CDR1 is GTSNPN and CDR2 is SVGIG (reference sequence). Trimming removed 2 bases from V and 2 bases from J; junction bases left unmatched: 6. The CDR3 totals 15 residues. Here the CDR3 reads CAWSRGGTGNYGYTF. DNA for the CDR3: TGTGCCTGGAGTAGGGGCGGGACAGGGAACTATGGCTACACCTTC.

The chain employs TRBV7-2 and TRBJ2-2; D may be TRBD2 (5 bases). This CDR3 is built from 15 residues. The V gene lost 1 base and the J gene lost 6 bases, with 12 bases spanning the gap. Per the germline V gene, CDR1 is SGHTA and CDR2 is FQGNSA. CDR3 coding DNA: TGTGCCAGCAGCTTAGTAGTCTGGGGAGCCGGGGAGCTGTTTTTT. Residues: CASSLVVWGAGELFF.

The CDR3 coding sequence is TGTGCCAGCAGCTCAACGGGACAGGGCGCTGGGGCCAACGTCCTGACTTTC. Translating it yields CASSSTGQGAGANVLTF. This chain uses TRBV5-6 with TRBJ2-6; 9 nucleotides match TRBD1. The junction had 6 bases not matched to a gene; V was cut back by 3 bases and J by 2 bases. Per the germline V gene, CDR1 is SGHDT and CDR2 is YYEEEE. This CDR3 is built from 17 residues.

The V call is TRBV28, the J call TRBJ2-5; 10 nucleotides agree with TRBD2. The CDR3 is made up of 17 amino acids. V shed 3 bases, J shed 0 bases, and the junction held 7 bases outside the gene matches. CDR1 MDHEN and CDR2 SYDVKM come from the germline V gene. The CDR3 sequence is CASSFPPLAGYQETQYF. The CDR3 DNA follows: TGTGCCAGCAGTTTTCCACCACTAGCGGGGTACCAAGAGACCCAGTACTTC.

The rearrangement joins TRBV9 to TRBJ2-7, with TRBD1 matching over 8 bases. This CDR3 is 14 amino acids long. In germline, CDR1 is SGDLS, CDR2 YYNGEE. The V and J ends lost 4 bases and 5 bases, in that order; junction bases with no gene match: 8. The CDR3 DNA reads TGTGCCAGCAGCACAATGACAGGGGCGGACGAGCAGTACTTC. Protein: CASSTMTGADEQYF. The whole variable domain, remainder taken from reference TRBV9 and TRBJ2-7, is DSGVTQTPKHLITATGQRVTLRCSPRSGDLSVYWYQQSLDQGLQFLIQYYNGEERAKGNILERFSAQQFPDLHSELNLSSLELGDSALYFCASSTMTGADEQYFGPGTRLTVT.

This clone was seen only once. The rearrangement links TRBV6-5 to TRBJ2-7, with TRBD1 matching over 7 bases. The V gene end was trimmed by 7 bases and the J gene end by 7 bases; junction bases not matched to a gene: 10. CDR1 and CDR2 from the germline V gene are MNHEY and SVGAGI. This CDR3 region has 13 residues. Here the CDR3 DNA reads TGTGCCAGCACCTGGACAGGTCTCCGTGAGCAGTACTTC. It translates to CASTWTGLREQYF.

The chain carries TRBV19 and TRBJ1-5; 11 bases match TRBD1. Germline CDR1 LNHDA, CDR2 SQIVND (reference sequence). V lost 7 bases, J lost 7 bases, and 15 bases stayed unmatched. The CDR3 has 17 residues. The DNA for the CDR3 is TGTGCCAGTACGGTCGGGACAGGGGGTCTGGCAGGCCAGCCCCAGCATTTT. Translation gives CASTVGTGGLAGQPQHF. The full variable domain, its missing parts supplied by reference TRBV19 and TRBJ1-5, is DGGITQSPKYLFRKEGQNVTLSCEQNLNHDAMYWYRQDPGQGLRLIYYSQIVNDFQKGDIAEGYSVSREKKESFPLTVTSAQKNPTAFYLCASTVGTGGLAGQPQHFGDGTRLSIL.

This chain connects TRBV18 to TRBJ2-7; the match to TRBD1 covers 9 bases. Germline CDR1 reads KGHSH; CDR2 reads LQKENI. The CDR3 has 15 residues. Trimming took 3 bases from V and 2 from J; bases not matched to a gene: 5. The CDR3 protein is CASSPRGTGPYEQYF. In nucleotides, the CDR3 is TGTGCCAGCTCACCGAGAGGGACAGGGCCCTACGAGCAGTACTTC. Drawing the rest from reference TRBV18 and TRBJ2-7, the complete variable domain is NAGVMQNPRHLVRRRGQEARLRCSPMKGHSHVYWYRQLPEEGLKFMVYLQKENIIDESGMPKERFSAEFPKEGPSILRIQQVVRGDSAAYFCASSPRGTGPYEQYFGPGTRLTVT.

J is TRBJ2-6 and V is TRBV6-2 or TRBV6-3; 9 bases fit TRBD1. The CDR3 spans 18 residues. CDR1 and CDR2 from the germline V gene are MNHEY and SVGEGT. Trimming cost V 2 bases and J 0 bases; bases outside gene matches: 5. The CDR3 protein is CASSYRGQGLSGANVLTF. CDR3 in DNA: TGTGCCAGCAGTTACAGGGGACAGGGCCTCTCTGGGGCCAACGTCCTGACTTTC.

The chain is built from TRBV5-5 and TRBJ2-7; tentatively, D is TRBD2 (5 bases). Trimming took off 4 bases at V and 0 bases at J, with 5 bases between the two ends. Germline CDR1 reads SGHKS; CDR2 reads YYEKEE (reference sequence). The CDR3 runs to 12 residues. CDR3 DNA: TGTGCCAGCAGCGGGAGCTCCTACGAGCAGTACTTC. It translates to CASSGSSYEQYF.

Of note for this clone: Its ends do not fully match the called genes, so a read error is possible. V gene TRBV4-3 combines with J gene TRBJ2-7, with D hard to call. The CDR3 runs to 13 residues. CDR1 is LGHNA, CDR2 YSLEER, per germline. In DNA, the CDR3 is TGCGCCAGCAGCCAAGAAGTCGCCTCTTACCCGGACTTC. Encoded protein: CASSQEVASYPDF.

The gene calls are TRBV9 and TRBJ1-1; 8 bases are a match to TRBD1. V was pared by 4 bases and J by 3 bases, with 8 bases of the junction left unmatched. CDR1 is SGDLS, CDR2 YYNGEE, per germline. The CDR3 consists of 15 residues. The CDR3 reads CASSSGQGGHTEAFF. The CDR3 DNA follows: TGTGCCAGCAGCTCCGGACAGGGAGGGCACACTGAAGCTTTCTTT.

This clone came up once. The chain joins TRBV4-3 to TRBJ2-2; 7 bases match TRBD1. V trimming: 4 bases; J trimming: 5 bases; junction bases outside the gene matches: 7. Per the germline V gene, CDR1 is LGHNA and CDR2 is YSLEER. This CDR3 has 15 amino acids. The CDR3 coding sequence is TGCGCCAGCAGCCTCGGACAGGAGAGAACCGGGGAGCTGTTTTTT. It is translated as CASSLGQERTGELFF.

V usage is TRBV7-2 and J usage is TRBJ1-1; D remains ambiguous. CDR1 and CDR2 (germline): SGHTA, FQGNSA. Trimming stripped 0 bases from V and 5 bases from J, with 13 bases between. This CDR3 has 15 amino acids. The CDR3 nucleotides read TGTGCCAGCAGCTTAGCGATGGCAACCTCGACTGAAGCTTTCTTT. Protein product: CASSLAMATSTEAFF.

This clone was detected only once. The J gene is TRBJ1-2, the V gene TRBV2; 7 bases map to TRBD1. Germline trimming cut 6 bases from V and 7 bases from J; bases unmatched to any gene: 11. CDR3 length: 14 residues. Germline assignment: CDR1 SNHLY and CDR2 FYNNEI. CDR3 amino acids: CASRGAGTALGYTF. The CDR3 DNA is TGTGCCAGCAGGGGGGCCGGGACAGCCCTTGGCTACACCTTC.

The chain carries TRBV28 and TRBJ1-2; 7 bases match TRBD1. Germline V CDR1 and CDR2: MDHEN, SYDVKM. With V trimmed by 2 bases and J by 5 bases, 5 bases remained unmatched. The CDR3 covers 14 residues. The CDR3 loop reads CASSLEGALYGYTF. DNA of the CDR3: TGTGCCAGCAGTTTAGAGGGGGCACTATATGGCTACACCTTC.

The rearrangement joins TRBV19 to TRBJ2-3, with 8 bases that match TRBD1. This CDR3 has 14 amino acids. CDR1 and CDR2 (germline): LNHDA, SQIVND (reference sequence). The V and J ends lost 6 bases and 1 base, in that order; junction bases with no gene match: 3. CDR3 protein: CASSETGGTDTQYF. The CDR3 DNA reads as TGTGCCAGTAGCGAGACAGGGGGCACAGATACGCAGTATTTT.

The chain is built from TRBV28 and TRBJ2-2; D gene uncertain. The germline V and J ends were trimmed by 2 bases and 3 bases, with 16 bases remaining between them. The germline gives CDR1 MDHEN, CDR2 SYDVKM. The length of the CDR3 is 17 residues. CDR3 DNA: TGTGCCAGCAGTTTACATACCGCCTCAGAGGACACCGGGGAGCTGTTTTTT. Translating gives CASSLHTASEDTGELFF.

This clone was seen many times. The rearrangement links TRBV5-4 to TRBJ1-2, with TRBD1 as a possible D gene (5 bases). Trimming left V 6 bases short and J 2 bases short, with 17 bases between. Germline-derived CDR1 and CDR2 are SGHNT and YYREEE (reference sequence). CDR3 size: 15 residues. The CDR3 sequence: CASTFQGRANYGYTF. The DNA for the CDR3 is TGTGCCAGCACCTTCCAGGGCAGGGCAAACTATGGCTACACCTTC.

This clone was detected ten times or more. This sequence joins TRBV10-3 and TRBJ2-7; a weak D match, TRBD1 (5 bases). The CDR3 has 12 amino acids. Trimming took off 5 bases at V and 4 bases at J, with 9 bases between the two ends. The germline V gene has CDR1 ENHRY and CDR2 SYGVKD. CDR3 nucleotide sequence: TGTGCCATCAGTCAGACAGCGTACGAGCAGTACTTC. As protein: CAISQTAYEQYF.

The chain couples TRBV12-3 or TRBV12-4 to TRBJ1-5; no definite D call. The V gene lost 0 bases and the J gene lost 9 bases, with 9 bases spanning the gap. CDR3 length: 13 residues. CDR3 DNA: TGTGCCAGCAGTTTAGCAGAGGTATCGCCCCAGCATTTT. It encodes CASSLAEVSPQHF.

The chain links TRBV5-4 to TRBJ1-2; TRBD1 is a possible D gene (6 bases). Trimming took 0 bases from V and 7 from J, leaving 13 bases between them. This CDR3 spans 14 amino acids. Per germline, CDR1 SGHNT and CDR2 YYREEE (reference sequence). The CDR3 protein is CASSLDQGSGGYTF. The DNA of the CDR3 is TGTGCCAGCAGCTTGGATCAGGGGAGCGGTGGCTACACCTTC. Filled out from reference TRBV5-4 and TRBJ1-2, the complete variable domain reads ETGVTQSPTHLIKTRGQQVTLRCSSQSGHNTVSWYQQALGQGPQFIFQYYREEENGRGNFPPRFSGLQFPNYSSELNVNALELDDSALYLCASSLDQGSGGYTFGSGTRLTVV.

This chain uses TRBV13 with TRBJ2-2; D uncertain. Germline V gene lookup returns CDR1 PRHDT and CDR2 FYEKMQ (reference sequence). Deletions cut 3 bases from V and 5 bases from J, with 10 bases between. The CDR3 extends over 14 amino acids. The CDR3 nucleotides are TGTGCCAGCAGCTTCGAGGTTGGAACCGGGGAGCTGTTTTTT. The encoded protein is CASSFEVGTGELFF.

This sequence joins TRBV5-5 and TRBJ1-2; 8 nucleotides match TRBD1. Germline loops: CDR1 SGHKS, CDR2 YYEKEE (reference sequence). J lost 4 bases, V lost 4 bases, and 12 bases had no gene match. The CDR3 covers 16 residues. This chain's CDR3 is CASSATQGAGSYGYTF. The CDR3 nucleotides read TGTGCCAGCAGCGCGACCCAGGGGGCAGGATCCTATGGCTACACCTTC.